This T cell receptor (beta chain) was identified in a study of blood T cell repertoires in COVID-19. As for the study in general: From T cells, B-cell-depleted T cells, or PBMCs came the material, which was cDNA or gDNA.

This clone was seen a handful of times. In the original analysis: Reference gene primer amplification in the assay estimated nucleated cell counts. Profiling relied on immunoSEQ multiplex PCR, and the TCRdb table lists in-frame clones only, not all of them. That table supplies the V and J calls and clone size; D and trimming were determined from the DNA. The sample includes tens of thousands of clones, around four fifths seen only once; the top ten take roughly 5%. The V gene lost 3 bases and the J gene lost 6 bases, with 6 bases spanning the gap. Germline V gene lookup returns CDR1 SGHKS and CDR2 YYEKEE (reference sequence). CDR3 length: 11 amino acids.

The clonotype was recovered from a man aged 65-85 years with acute or convalescent COVID-19. V and J are TRBV5-5 and TRBJ1-1; D call uncertain. The sample comprised peripheral blood. CDR3 sequence reads: CASSSTSEAFF. CDR3 DNA sequence: TGTGCCAGCAGCTCCACATCTGAAGCTTTCTTT.